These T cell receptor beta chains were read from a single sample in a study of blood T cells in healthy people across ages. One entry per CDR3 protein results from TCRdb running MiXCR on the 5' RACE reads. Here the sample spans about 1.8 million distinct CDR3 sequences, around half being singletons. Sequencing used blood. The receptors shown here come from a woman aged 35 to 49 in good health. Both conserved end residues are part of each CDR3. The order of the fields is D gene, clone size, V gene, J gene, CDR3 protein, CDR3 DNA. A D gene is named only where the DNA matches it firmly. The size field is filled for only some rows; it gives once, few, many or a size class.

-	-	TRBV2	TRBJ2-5	CASSGTAIQETQYF	TGTGCCAGCAGTGGCACAGCAATACAAGAGACCCAGTACTTC
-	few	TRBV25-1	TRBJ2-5	CASSEYAPGQETQYF	TGTGCCAGCAGTGAATATGCTCCAGGGCAAGAGACCCAGTACTTC
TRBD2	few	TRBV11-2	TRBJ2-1	CASSLDGLAGNEQFF	TGTGCCAGCAGCTTAGACGGACTAGCGGGCAATGAGCAGTTCTTC
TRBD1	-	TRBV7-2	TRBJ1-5	CASSAVTGGGQPQHF	TGTGCCAGCAGCGCCGTGACAGGGGGCGGACAGCCCCAGCATTTT
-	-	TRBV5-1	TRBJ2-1	CASHPGGLSSYNEQFF	TGCGCCAGTCACCCGGGGGGCCTTAGCTCCTACAATGAGCAGTTCTTC
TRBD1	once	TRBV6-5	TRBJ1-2	CASSYLRQGRKLADYGYTF	TGTGCCAGCAGTTACTTACGACAGGGGCGAAAGTTAGCTGACTATGGCTACACCTTC
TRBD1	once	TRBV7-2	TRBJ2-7	CASNDDREYYEQYF	TGTGCCAGCAACGACGACAGGGAGTACTACGAGCAGTACTTC
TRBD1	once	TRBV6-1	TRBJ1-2	CASTKAGTGISNYGYTF	TGTGCCAGCACTAAAGCCGGGACAGGGATTTCCAACTATGGCTACACCTTC
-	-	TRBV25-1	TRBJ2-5	CASSEVQGQETQYF	TGTGCCAGCAGTGAGGTCCAGGGTCAAGAGACCCAGTACTTC
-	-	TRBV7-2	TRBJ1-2	CASSVGVHYGYTF	TGTGCCAGCAGCGTCGGGGTTCACTATGGCTACACCTTC
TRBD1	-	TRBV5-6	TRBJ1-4	CASSRQGYGNEKLFF	TGTGCCAGCAGCCGACAGGGGTACGGTAATGAAAAACTGTTTTTT
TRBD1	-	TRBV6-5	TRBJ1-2	CASSYGRGQGSYGYTF	TGTGCCAGCAGTTACGGTCGGGGACAGGGCTCCTATGGCTACACCTTC
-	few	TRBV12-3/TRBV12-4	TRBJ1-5	CASSFRALPNQPQHF	TGTGCCAGCAGTTTTAGGGCGCTACCCAATCAGCCCCAGCATTTT
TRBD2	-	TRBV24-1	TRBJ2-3	CATSDRTSGGRDTQYF	TGTGCCACCAGTGACCGGACTAGCGGGGGTAGGGATACGCAGTATTTT
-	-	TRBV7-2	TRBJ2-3	CASSLSSVSTDTQYF	TGTGCCAGCAGCTTATCGTCAGTTAGCACAGATACGCAGTATTTT
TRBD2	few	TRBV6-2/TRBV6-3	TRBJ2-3	CASSTVTSGKDTQYF	TGTGCCAGCAGCACGGTGACTAGCGGGAAAGATACGCAGTATTTT
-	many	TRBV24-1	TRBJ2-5	CATSDPDTPGQETQYF	TGTGCCACCAGTGACCCCGACACCCCCGGACAAGAGACCCAGTACTTC
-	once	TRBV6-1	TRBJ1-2	CASSARDTLFNYGYTF	TGTGCCAGCAGTGCCCGGGACACCCTCTTTAACTATGGCTACACCTTC
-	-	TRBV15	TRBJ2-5	CATSRAGTNEQYF	TGTGCCACCAGCAGAGCGGGCACCAATGAGCAGTACTTC
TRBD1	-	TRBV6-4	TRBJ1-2	CARPGQGKDYGYTF	TGTGCCAGACCGGGACAGGGAAAAGACTATGGCTACACCTTC
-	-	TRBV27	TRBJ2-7	CASRPRTESYEQYF	TGTGCCAGCAGGCCTCGCACGGAGTCCTACGAGCAGTACTTC
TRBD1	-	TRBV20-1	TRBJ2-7	CSATPGQDYEQYF	TGCAGTGCTACCCCGGGACAGGACTACGAGCAGTACTTC
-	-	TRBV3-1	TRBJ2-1	CASSQDMRCEQFF	TGTGCCAGCAGCCAAGATATGAGGTGTGAGCAGTTCTTC
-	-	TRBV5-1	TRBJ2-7	CAGSFKESSYEQYF	TGCGCCGGCAGCTTTAAAGAATCCTCCTACGAGCAGTACTTC
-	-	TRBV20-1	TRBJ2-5	CSAIGQTQETQYF	TGCAGTGCTATAGGACAGACCCAAGAGACCCAGTACTTC
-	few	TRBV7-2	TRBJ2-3	CASSLGGVVDTQYF	TGTGCCAGCAGCTTAGGGGGGGTAGTGGATACGCAGTATTTT
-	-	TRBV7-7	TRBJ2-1	CASSFKPEETQFF	TGTGCTAGCAGCTTTAAGCCTGAAGAGACCCAGTTCTTC
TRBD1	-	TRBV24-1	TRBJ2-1	CATSDLPNRGSYNEQFF	TGTGCCACCAGTGATTTGCCTAACAGGGGCTCCTACAATGAGCAGTTCTTC
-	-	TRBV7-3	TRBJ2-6	CASSLWTPAGANVLTF	TGTGCCAGCAGCTTGTGGACTCCCGCTGGGGCCAACGTCCTGACTTTC
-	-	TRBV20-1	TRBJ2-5	CSARRTGSVGETQYF	TGCAGTGCTAGGCGGACCGGTAGCGTGGGAGAGACCCAGTACTTC
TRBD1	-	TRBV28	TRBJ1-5	CASSSPIGQGALQPQHF	TGTGCCAGCAGTTCCCCCATAGGACAGGGGGCTTTACAGCCCCAGCATTTT
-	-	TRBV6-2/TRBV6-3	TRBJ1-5	CASSYTGNSNQPQHF	TGTGCCAGCAGTTACACCGGGAATAGCAATCAGCCCCAGCATTTT
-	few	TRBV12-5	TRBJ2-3	CASGGHGTDTQYF	TGTGCTAGTGGGGGGCACGGGACAGATACGCAGTATTTT
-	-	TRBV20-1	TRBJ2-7	CSALGGAYSYEQYF	TGCAGTGCCTTAGGGGGGGCCTACTCCTACGAGCAGTACTTC
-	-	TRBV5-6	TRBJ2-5	CASSLGPGSAETQYF	TGTGCCAGCAGCTTGGGTCCGGGGAGCGCGGAGACCCAGTACTTC
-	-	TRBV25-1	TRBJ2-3	CASSNPLDPPDTQYF	TGTGCCAGCAGTAATCCACTAGACCCTCCAGATACGCAGTATTTT
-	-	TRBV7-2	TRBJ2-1	CASSTFPGGLNEQFF	TGTGCCAGCAGCACTTTCCCCGGGGGGCTCAATGAGCAGTTCTTC
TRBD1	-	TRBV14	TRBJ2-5	CASSYWGQGPETQYF	TGTGCCAGCAGCTACTGGGGACAGGGACCAGAGACCCAGTACTTC
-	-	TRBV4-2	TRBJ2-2	CASSRLTPNTGELFF	TGTGCCAGCAGCCGACTAACTCCTAACACCGGGGAGCTGTTTTTT
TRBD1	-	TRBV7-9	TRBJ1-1	CVSSSVDRADRQAFF	TGTGTCAGCAGCTCGGTAGACAGGGCGGACAGACAAGCTTTCTTT
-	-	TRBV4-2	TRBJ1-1	CASSQEKGLGNTEAFF	TGTGCCAGCAGCCAAGAGAAGGGGCTCGGGAACACTGAAGCTTTCTTT
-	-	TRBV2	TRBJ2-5	CASIGTRSSLLETQYF	TGTGCCAGCATTGGGACGCGCTCTAGCCTTCTCGAGACCCAGTACTTC
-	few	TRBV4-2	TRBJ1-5	CASSQVEEDQPQHF	TGTGCCAGCAGCCAAGTGGAAGAGGATCAGCCCCAGCATTTT
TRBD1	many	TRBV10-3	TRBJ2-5	CAISGTGKETQYF	TGTGCCATCAGCGGGACAGGAAAGGAGACCCAGTACTTC
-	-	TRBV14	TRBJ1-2	CASSQGQRINYGYTF	TGTGCCAGCAGCCAAGGACAAAGAATTAACTATGGCTACACCTTC
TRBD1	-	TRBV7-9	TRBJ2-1	CASSWDRGSWADNEQFF	TGTGCCAGCAGCTGGGACAGGGGGTCATGGGCCGACAATGAGCAGTTCTTC
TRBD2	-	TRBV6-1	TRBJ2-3	CASSLSGLAGGTDTQYF	TGTGCCAGCAGTCTAAGCGGGCTAGCGGGCGGCACAGATACGCAGTATTTT
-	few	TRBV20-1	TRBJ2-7	CSARPAVYEQYF	TGCAGTGCTAGACCAGCGGTCTACGAGCAGTACTTC
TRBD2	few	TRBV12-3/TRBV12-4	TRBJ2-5	CASSSIAGRVGETQYF	TGTGCCAGCAGTTCGATAGCGGGACGGGTAGGAGAGACCCAGTACTTC
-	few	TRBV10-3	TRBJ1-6	CAISAGQGSSPLHF	TGTGCCATCAGTGCAGGGCAGGGCAGCTCACCCCTCCACTTT
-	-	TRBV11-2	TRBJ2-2	CASSATRGFSVTGELFF	TGTGCCAGCAGCGCGACTCGCGGGTTTTCGGTCACCGGGGAGCTGTTTTTT
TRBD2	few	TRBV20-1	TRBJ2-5	CSATSPTSGEETQYF	TGCAGTGCTACCTCACCGACTAGCGGGGAAGAGACCCAGTACTTC
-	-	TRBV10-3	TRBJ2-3	CAISDRVEEDTQYF	TGTGCCATCAGTGACAGGGTAGAAGAAGATACGCAGTATTTT
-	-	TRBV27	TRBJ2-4	CASSLGAGMGIQYF	TGTGCCAGCAGTTTAGGCGCAGGGATGGGCATTCAGTACTTC
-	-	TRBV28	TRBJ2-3	CASRSSRTTGTDTQYF	TGTGCCAGCAGATCGTCTAGAACCACCGGGACAGATACGCAGTATTTT
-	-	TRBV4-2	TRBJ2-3	CACSRQLATDTQYF	TGTGCCTGCAGCCGACAGCTCGCGACAGATACGCAGTATTTT
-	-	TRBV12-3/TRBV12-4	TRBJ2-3	CASSLMEGYTQYF	TGTGCCAGCAGTTTAATGGAAGGATATACGCAGTATTTT
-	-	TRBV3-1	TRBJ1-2	CASSQRATYGYTF	TGTGCCAGCAGCCAGCGTGCTACCTATGGCTACACCTTC
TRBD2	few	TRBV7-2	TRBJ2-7	CASSWKPGLAKSYEQYF	TGTGCCAGCAGCTGGAAACCGGGACTAGCGAAGTCCTACGAGCAGTACTTC